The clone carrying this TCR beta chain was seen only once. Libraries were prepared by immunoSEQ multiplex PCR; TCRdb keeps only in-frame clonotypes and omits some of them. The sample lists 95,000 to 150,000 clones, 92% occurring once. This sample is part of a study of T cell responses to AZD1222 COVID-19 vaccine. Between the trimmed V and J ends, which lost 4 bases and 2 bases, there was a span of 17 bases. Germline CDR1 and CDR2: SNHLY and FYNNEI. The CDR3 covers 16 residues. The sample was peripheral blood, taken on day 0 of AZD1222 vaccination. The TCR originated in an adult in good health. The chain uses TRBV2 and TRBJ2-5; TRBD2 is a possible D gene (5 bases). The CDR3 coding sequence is TGTGCCAGCAGTGGACCACTTATGGGAGAACAAGAGACCCAGTACTTC. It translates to CASSGPLMGEQETQYF.